The 32 T cell receptor beta chains below all came from one sample that was sequenced in a study of control samples from healthy donors and cancer patients. Some clones are missing from TCRdb's copy, which holds only in-frame ones; the method was immunoSEQ multiplex PCR. The table records 75,000 to 95,000 clones, around 84% of them present only once. The material sequenced was PBMCs. These receptors came from an older man with lung cancer.

This clone was counted a single time. The genes are TRBV12-3 or TRBV12-4 and TRBJ1-6; 7 bases map to TRBD1. Trimming took 9 bases from V and 7 from J; bases not matched to a gene: 6. The CDR3 consists of 13 residues. CDR3 loop: CASTTGFNSPLHF. The CDR3 DNA is TGTGCCAGTACGACAGGGTTCAATTCACCCCTCCACTTT.

The chain links TRBV19 to TRBJ1-2; no clear D gene. Trimming pared 1 base from V and 2 bases from J, leaving 11 bases between. This CDR3 contains 15 residues. In germline, CDR1 is LNHDA, CDR2 SQIVND (reference sequence). The CDR3 region has the DNA TGTGCCAGTAGTATAGTCGGCATCAGGAACTATGGCTACACCTTC. Amino acids: CASSIVGIRNYGYTF.

Only a few counts were recorded for this clone. This rearrangement joins TRBV25-1 to TRBJ1-4, with a tentative D call TRBD1 (6 bases). Trimming stripped 2 bases from V and 8 bases from J, with 9 bases between. Germline assignment: CDR1 MGHDK and CDR2 SYGVNS. The CDR3 spans 13 residues. The CDR3 nucleotides are TGTGCCAGCAGTGAAACAGGGTTGGAAAAACTGTTTTTT. Its protein product is CASSETGLEKLFF.

This sequence joins TRBV28 and TRBJ1-2; 12 bases map to TRBD1. The CDR3 has 15 residues. The V and J ends lost 4 bases and 7 bases, in that order; junction bases with no gene match: 7. Germline CDR1 is MDHEN and CDR2 is SYDVKM. CDR3 protein: CASSSPGQGAGGYTF. CDR3 nucleotide sequence: TGTGCCAGCAGTTCTCCGGGACAGGGGGCCGGTGGCTACACCTTC.

The chain carries TRBV24-1 and TRBJ2-3, with D perhaps matching TRBD2 (5 bases). Germline V gives CDR1 KGHDR, CDR2 SFDVKD. The ends were cut back, 1 base at V and 6 bases at J, with 10 bases in the middle. The CDR3 has 14 amino acids. CDR3 residues: CATSDFPGKDTQYF. In DNA form, the CDR3 reads TGTGCCACCAGTGATTTTCCGGGGAAGGATACGCAGTATTTT.

The chain has TRBV5-1 and TRBJ1-2; D remains ambiguous. Germline lookup yields CDR1 SGHRS and CDR2 YFSETQ. V was shortened by 0 bases and J by 4 bases, with 7 bases between the two germline ends. The CDR3 runs 13 residues. CDR3 coding DNA: TGCGCCAGCAGCTTGGATAGCCCCTATGGCTACACCTTC. Its protein product is CASSLDSPYGYTF. The complete variable domain, with remaining parts taken from reference TRBV5-1 and TRBJ1-2, reads KAGVTQTPRYLIKTRGQQVTLSCSPISGHRSVSWYQQTPGQGLQFLFEYFSETQRNKGNFPGRFSGRQFSNSRSEMNVSTLELGDSALYLCASSLDSPYGYTFGSGTRLTVV.

The V call is TRBV28, the J call TRBJ1-5, with 7 bases matching TRBD1. This CDR3 is built from 15 residues. Germline assignment: CDR1 MDHEN and CDR2 SYDVKM. V was pared by 6 bases and J by 3 bases, with 8 bases of the junction left unmatched. This CDR3 is CASREQGRDNQPQHF. The CDR3 coding sequence is TGTGCCAGCAGGGAACAGGGGAGGGACAATCAGCCCCAGCATTTT.

The chain has TRBV19 and TRBJ2-2; either TRBD1 or TRBD2 may supply D (5 bases each). V was pared by 7 bases and J by 1 base, with 13 bases between. The CDR3 has 15 residues. Germline CDR1 and CDR2: LNHDA and SQIVND (reference sequence). The CDR3 coding sequence is TGTGCCAGTATTTCGGGGCCCTTGAACACCGGGGAGCTGTTTTTT. Protein product: CASISGPLNTGELFF.

V and J are TRBV9 and TRBJ1-4, with D hard to call. CDR1 is SGDLS, CDR2 YYNGEE, per germline. The CDR3 runs 13 residues. The V and J ends lost 3 bases and 4 bases respectively, with 7 bases between them. The CDR3 DNA is TGTGCCAGCAGCGCACGGGATAATGAAAAACTGTTTTTT. Translated, it gives CASSARDNEKLFF.

With regard to this clone: A junction boundary mismatches the germline segment, possibly from a read error. This sequence joins TRBV3-1 (or the pseudogene TRBV3-2) and TRBJ2-1; D may be TRBD2 (7 bases). The CDR3 totals 14 residues. The germline V gene has CDR1 LGHDT and CDR2 YNNKEL (reference sequence). The CDR3 region has the DNA TGTGCCAGCAGCCAAGAAGTACGAGGGGGGGCCCTGCTCTTC. It yields the protein CASSQEVRGGALLF.

This sequence joins TRBV7-8 and TRBJ2-7, with TRBD2 matching 9 bases. This CDR3 is 18 amino acids long. Unmatched junction bases numbered 11, after V lost 0 bases and J lost 2 bases. The germline CDR1 and CDR2 sequences are SGHVS and FQNEAQ. The CDR3 spells CASSLASHASGVTYEQYF. The CDR3 region has the DNA TGTGCCAGCAGCTTAGCGTCTCATGCTAGCGGGGTGACCTACGAGCAGTACTTC.

The V gene is TRBV2, the J gene TRBJ2-7; 10 bases agree with TRBD1. Germline trimming cut 8 bases from V and 5 bases from J; bases unmatched to any gene: 3. Germline V CDR1 and CDR2: SNHLY, FYNNEI. The CDR3 is 12 residues long. The CDR3 DNA is TGTGCCAGCCGACAGGGGGCCCACGAGCAGTACTTC. Translated, it gives CASRQGAHEQYF.

This sequence joins TRBV6-1 and TRBJ1-4; the match to TRBD1 covers 7 bases. Trimming took 1 base from V and 7 from J; bases not matched to a gene: 6. Germline V lookup: CDR1 MNHNS, CDR2 SASEGT. The CDR3 is 15 amino acids. CDR3 loop: CASSEGRQGSEKLFF. The CDR3, as DNA: TGTGCCAGCAGTGAAGGCAGACAGGGAAGTGAAAAACTGTTTTTT.

The chain carries TRBV2 and TRBJ2-7; the D is unclear. The CDR3 runs 12 residues. V lost 2 bases to trimming and J lost 6 bases, with 8 bases between them. Germline-derived CDR1 and CDR2 are SNHLY and FYNNEI. CDR3 in amino acids: CASSENTREQYF. The CDR3 DNA reads TGTGCCAGCAGTGAAAATACCCGCGAGCAGTACTTC. The full variable domain, in which reference TRBV2 and TRBJ2-7 provide the parts outside the CDR3, is EPEVTQTPSHQVTQMGQEVILRCVPISNHLYFYWYRQILGQKVEFLVSFYNNEISEKSEIFDDQFSVERPDGSNFTLKIRSTKLEDSAMYFCASSENTREQYFGPGTRLTVT.

The rearrangement links TRBV6-1 to TRBJ1-1; D may be TRBD1 (6 bases). In germline, CDR1 is MNHNS, CDR2 SASEGT. This CDR3 is 13 amino acids long. V dropped 1 base and J dropped 12 bases, with 15 bases sitting between them. Written as DNA, the CDR3 is TGTGCCAGCAGTGAAGGGGGGGCAGTATATACTTTCTTT. This codes for CASSEGGAVYTFF.

The V and J genes are TRBV18 and TRBJ2-7; TRBD1 agrees at 9 bases. This CDR3 comprises 16 residues. V lost 4 bases to trimming and J lost 3 bases; unmatched junction nucleotides: 10. Germline CDR1 and CDR2: KGHSH and LQKENI. CDR3 sequence: CASSLIPGTGIYEQYF. CDR3 bases: TGTGCCAGCTCACTTATCCCCGGGACAGGGATCTACGAGCAGTACTTC.

The V and J genes are TRBV4-1 and TRBJ2-3, with a possible D match to TRBD2 (6 bases). V lost 4 bases and J 6 bases, leaving 17 bases between the germline ends. The CDR3 totals 15 residues. Germline lookup yields CDR1 MGHRA and CDR2 YSYEKL. The CDR3 bases are TGCGCCAGCAGCCTCAATTTACCCGGAGGGGATACGCAGTATTTT. It codes for CASSLNLPGGDTQYF.

V and J are TRBV27 and TRBJ2-6, with 9 bases aligning to TRBD1. Germline-derived CDR1 and CDR2 are MNHEY and SMNVEV (reference sequence). CDR3 size: 17 residues. The V gene end was trimmed by 4 bases and the J gene end by 2 bases; junction bases not matched to a gene: 6. For the CDR3, the DNA is TGTGCCAGCAGTTGGTACAGGGGGCTGGCTGGGGCCAACGTCCTGACTTTC. It specifies CASSWYRGLAGANVLTF.

V and J are TRBV25-1 and TRBJ2-1; TRBD1 aligns across 9 bases. Germline V CDR1 and CDR2: MGHDK, SYGVNS. This CDR3 contains 16 residues. J lost 1 base, V lost 2 bases, and 3 bases had no gene match. Written as DNA, the CDR3 is TGTGCCAGCAGTGAACAGACAGGGGGATCCTACAATGAGCAGTTCTTC. Protein sequence: CASSEQTGGSYNEQFF.

J is TRBJ1-5 and V is TRBV27; the D gene is possibly TRBD1 (5 bases). The ends were cut back, 5 bases at V and 4 bases at J, with 12 bases in the middle. This CDR3 comprises 14 residues. Per the germline V gene, CDR1 is MNHEY and CDR2 is SMNVEV (reference sequence). The CDR3, as DNA: TGTGCCAGCAGTCGTTCGGCAGGGAATCAGCCCCAGCATTTT. It is translated as CASSRSAGNQPQHF.

The CDR3 reads CASSFRDREYEQYF. For the CDR3, the DNA is TGTGCCAGCAGCTTCCGGGACAGGGAATACGAGCAGTACTTC. The rearrangement links TRBV7-9 to TRBJ2-7; 9 bases align to TRBD1. The CDR3 length is 14 residues. The V segment lost 3 bases and the J segment 4 bases; nucleotides outside the gene matches: 4. CDR1 and CDR2 from the germline V gene are SEHNR and FQNEAQ (reference sequence).

This rearrangement joins TRBV7-9 to TRBJ1-1; no reliable D call. V was clipped by 1 base and J by 7 bases, with 7 bases between them. The V gene's germline CDR1 is SEHNR and CDR2 FQNEAQ (reference sequence). The CDR3 runs 12 residues. CDR3 coding DNA: TGTGCCAGCAGCTTAGTCCCGGATGAAGCTTTCTTT. As protein: CASSLVPDEAFF.

The chain employs TRBV5-5 and TRBJ1-1; 7 bases align to TRBD1. With V trimmed by 4 bases and J by 0 bases, 3 bases remained unmatched. This CDR3 has 14 residues. From germline, CDR1 is SGHKS and CDR2 YYEKEE (reference sequence). The CDR3 here is CASSGQALNTEAFF. Here the CDR3 DNA reads TGTGCCAGCAGCGGACAGGCCTTGAACACTGAAGCTTTCTTT.

This chain joins TRBV28 and TRBJ1-1, with TRBD1 as a possible D gene (6 bases). The CDR3 runs to 12 residues. Germline assignment: CDR1 MDHEN and CDR2 SYDVKM. V was clipped by 6 bases and J by 1 base, with 6 bases between them. The CDR3 sequence is CASRQGNTEAFF. As DNA, the CDR3 is TGTGCCAGCAGACAGGGGAACACTGAAGCTTTCTTT.

V usage is TRBV19 and J usage is TRBJ1-1, with D perhaps matching TRBD1 (5 bases). The CDR3 runs to 14 residues. Germline CDR1 LNHDA, CDR2 SQIVND (reference sequence). V was shortened by 7 bases and J by 0 bases, with 12 bases between the two germline ends. The CDR3 here is CASTGGVLNTEAFF. CDR3 sequence (DNA): TGTGCCAGTACGGGGGGGGTCTTGAACACTGAAGCTTTCTTT. The full variable domain, rest sourced from reference TRBV19 and TRBJ1-1, is DGGITQSPKYLFRKEGQNVTLSCEQNLNHDAMYWYRQDPGQGLRLIYYSQIVNDFQKGDIAEGYSVSREKKESFPLTVTSAQKNPTAFYLCASTGGVLNTEAFFGQGTRLTVV.

This clone was seen a few times. The chain joins TRBV29-1 to TRBJ1-2, with TRBD1 matching 12 bases. Germline assignment: CDR1 SQVTM and CDR2 ANQGSEA. The CDR3 sequence is 16 residues long. The V gene end was trimmed by 6 bases and the J gene end by 7 bases; junction bases not matched to a gene: 15. CDR3 protein: CSVTGTGGADGLGYTF. For the CDR3, the DNA is TGCAGCGTAACCGGGACAGGGGGCGCAGACGGTCTTGGCTACACCTTC.

The chain joins TRBV7-9 to TRBJ2-1, with TRBD2 matching over 13 bases. Germline V lookup: CDR1 SEHNR, CDR2 FQNEAQ (reference sequence). There are 16 residues in the CDR3. J was trimmed by 1 base and V by 5 bases; bases with no gene match: 2. CDR3 DNA: TGTGCCAGCAGCCCGACTAGCGGGGGGTCCTACAATGAGCAGTTCTTC. It translates to CASSPTSGGSYNEQFF. Drawing the rest from reference TRBV7-9 and TRBJ2-1, the complete variable domain is DTGVSQNPRHKITKRGQNVTFRCDPISEHNRLYWYRQTLGQGPEFLTYFQNEAQLEKSRLLSDRFSAERPKGSFSTLEIQRTEQGDSAMYLCASSPTSGGSYNEQFFGPGTRLTVL.

V usage is TRBV18 and J usage is TRBJ1-1; D is perhaps TRBD1 (5 bases). Trimming removed 2 bases at V and 8 bases at J, with 9 bases between. The germline gives CDR1 KGHSH, CDR2 LQKENI. This CDR3 region has 12 residues. CDR3 sequence reads: CASSPRQGEAFF. CDR3 in DNA: TGTGCCAGCTCACCAAGGCAGGGAGAAGCTTTCTTT.

The chain recombines TRBV27 with TRBJ1-5; 8 positions agree with TRBD1. The CDR3 covers 15 residues. With 6 bases clipped from V and 5 bases from J, the junction kept 9 bases outside the gene matches. Germline V gene sequence: CDR1 MNHEY, CDR2 SMNVEV (reference sequence). As DNA, the CDR3 is TGTGCCAGCAGGTCTAGACAGGGGAAGTATCAGCCCCAGCATTTT. It translates to CASRSRQGKYQPQHF.

This clone was counted once. CDR3 in DNA: TGTGCCAGAAGCTCCCTTTCTCGGGACAGTACTATGAACACTGAAGCTTTCTTT. Protein sequence: CARSSLSRDSTMNTEAFF. The chain employs TRBV5-3 and TRBJ1-1, with TRBD1 matching 7 bases. TRBV5-3 is treated as an ORF (open reading frame) with a function not yet certain. Losses at the gene ends were 3 bases for V and 0 bases for J; bases not matched to a gene: 14. The CDR3 is made up of 18 amino acids.

The rearrangement joins TRBV9 to TRBJ2-1; 12 positions agree with TRBD1. This CDR3 is 16 amino acids long. Germline-derived CDR1 and CDR2 are SGDLS and YYNGEE. V trimming: 0 bases; J trimming: 7 bases; junction bases outside the gene matches: 5. Here the CDR3 reads CASSVDPGQGANEQFF. As DNA, the CDR3 is TGTGCCAGCAGCGTAGACCCGGGACAGGGGGCGAATGAGCAGTTCTTC.

J is TRBJ1-1 and V is TRBV5-4; D not resolved. This CDR3 region has 13 residues. Per germline, CDR1 SGHNT and CDR2 YYREEE (reference sequence). V was pared by 0 bases and J by 7 bases, with 10 bases between. The chain's CDR3 is CASSLARAGEAFF. In DNA, the CDR3 is TGTGCCAGCAGCTTGGCCCGGGCAGGTGAAGCTTTCTTT.